Listed below are T cell receptor beta chains from one sample, sequenced in a study of identical twins. TCRdb re-derived calls from the 5' RACE reads in MiXCR, one entry per CDR3 protein. The table records roughly 720,000 distinct CDR3 sequences, 18% of them present only once. These data also featured in a second study, about T cells expressing NK-cell markers.

Sample: PBMCs. Source of these receptors: a young woman in good health. The CDR3 runs from the conserved cysteine through the conserved F or W. The order of the fields is V gene, D gene, J gene, clone size, CDR3 protein, CDR3 DNA. The D gene is left open where the match is weak. The size field is filled for only some rows; it gives once, few, many or a size class.

TRBV5-1,-,TRBJ1-2,few,CASSLDGSGGYTF,TGCGCCAGCAGCTTGGACGGTTCGGGAGGCTACACCTTC
TRBV9,TRBD1,TRBJ2-1,few,CASSPPLPRQGFNEQFF,TGTGCCAGCAGCCCCCCCCTGCCGAGACAGGGGTTCAATGAGCAGTTCTTC
TRBV7-8,-,TRBJ2-1,-,CASSLVYNPSYNEQFF,TGTGCCAGCAGCTTAGTTTACAACCCCTCCTACAATGAGCAGTTCTTC
TRBV6-1,TRBD1,TRBJ2-1,-,CASSPGQGGGNEQFF,TGTGCCAGCAGCCCGGGACAGGGGGGAGGCAATGAGCAGTTCTTC
TRBV29-1,-,TRBJ2-6,-,CSAQGGPDSSNVLTF,TGCAGCGCCCAGGGGGGGCCCGATAGTAGCAACGTCCTGACTTTC
TRBV6-1,TRBD1,TRBJ1-2,few,CASSPSDRGLGYTF,TGTGCCAGCAGCCCCTCCGACAGGGGACTCGGCTACACCTTC
TRBV6-5,-,TRBJ2-1,few,CASSYSGLQYNEQFF,TGTGCCAGCAGTTACTCTGGGTTGCAATACAATGAGCAGTTCTTC
TRBV6-1,-,TRBJ1-2,many,CASSERGVGYGYTF,TGTGCCAGCAGTGAGAGAGGGGTTGGATATGGCTACACCTTC
TRBV2,-,TRBJ2-5,many,CASSVSVGETQYF,TGTGCCAGCAGTGTCTCCGTGGGAGAGACCCAGTACTTC
TRBV20-1,-,TRBJ2-1,few,CSARSQYNEQFF,TGCAGTGCTAGGAGCCAGTACAATGAGCAGTTCTTC
TRBV24-1,TRBD1,TRBJ2-5,few,CATSGRTGGLVTQYF,TGTGCCACCAGTGGACGGACAGGTGGCTTAGTGACCCAGTACTTC
TRBV20-1,-,TRBJ2-2,-,CSASGSHTGELFF,TGCAGTGCTAGTGGGAGCCACACCGGGGAGCTGTTTTTT
TRBV27,TRBD2,TRBJ2-1,few,CATISGGGYNEQFF,TGTGCCACCATTTCTGGCGGGGGTTACAATGAGCAGTTCTTC
TRBV5-1,-,TRBJ2-5,many,CASANGRGETQYF,TGCGCCAGCGCTAATGGACGGGGAGAGACCCAGTACTTC
TRBV29-1,TRBD1,TRBJ1-1,-,CSVADRSSVFYTEAFF,TGCAGCGTTGCGGACAGGTCCTCGGTGTTTTACACTGAAGCTTTCTTT
TRBV9,-,TRBJ2-7,-,CASSVDIGRGQYF,TGTGCCAGCAGCGTTGACATCGGGCGTGGGCAGTACTTC
TRBV12-3/TRBV12-4,-,TRBJ2-5,-,CASSFSARSAGTQYF,TGTGCCAGCAGTTTTTCCGCTCGAAGCGCCGGGACCCAGTACTTC
TRBV9,TRBD2,TRBJ2-1,-,CASSPWTSGGRIYNEQFF,TGTGCCAGCAGCCCATGGACTAGCGGGGGGCGCATTTACAATGAGCAGTTCTTC
TRBV7-8,TRBD2,TRBJ2-7,-,CASSLGTSGSKLEQYF,TGTGCCAGCAGCTTAGGGACTAGCGGGAGTAAACTCGAGCAGTACTTC
TRBV7-6,TRBD2,TRBJ2-1,few,CASSFSAGGPYNEQFF,TGTGCCAGCAGCTTTAGTGCGGGGGGGCCTTACAATGAGCAGTTCTTC
TRBV20-1,TRBD1,TRBJ1-2,few,CSARAGTGASYTF,TGCAGTGCTAGAGCGGGGACAGGGGCAAGCTACACCTTC
TRBV20-1,-,TRBJ2-7,few,CSASVVAHDYEQYF,TGCAGTGCTAGCGTGGTTGCGCATGACTACGAGCAGTACTTC